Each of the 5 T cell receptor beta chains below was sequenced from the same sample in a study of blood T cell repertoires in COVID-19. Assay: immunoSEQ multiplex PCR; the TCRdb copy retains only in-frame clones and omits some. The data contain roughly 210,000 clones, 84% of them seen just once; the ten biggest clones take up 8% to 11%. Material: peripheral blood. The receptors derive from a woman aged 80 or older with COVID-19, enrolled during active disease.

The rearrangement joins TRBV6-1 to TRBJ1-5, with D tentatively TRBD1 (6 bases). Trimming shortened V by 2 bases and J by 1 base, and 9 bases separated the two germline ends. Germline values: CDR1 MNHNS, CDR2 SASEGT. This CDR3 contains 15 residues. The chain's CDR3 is CASSETGSSNQPQHF. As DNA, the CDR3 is TGTGCCAGCAGTGAAACAGGGTCGAGCAATCAGCCCCAGCATTTT.

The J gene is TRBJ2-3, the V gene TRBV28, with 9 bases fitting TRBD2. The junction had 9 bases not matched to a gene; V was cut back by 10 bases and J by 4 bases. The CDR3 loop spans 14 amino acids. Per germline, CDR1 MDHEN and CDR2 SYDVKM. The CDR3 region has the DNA TGTGCCACCTTCGGGGCGGGGGGGTCAGATACGCAGTATTTT. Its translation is CATFGAGGSDTQYF.

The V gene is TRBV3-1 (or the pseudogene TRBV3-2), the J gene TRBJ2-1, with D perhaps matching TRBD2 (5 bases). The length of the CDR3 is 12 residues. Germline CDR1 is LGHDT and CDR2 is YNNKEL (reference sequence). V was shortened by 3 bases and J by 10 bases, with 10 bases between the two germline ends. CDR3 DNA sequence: TGTGCCAGCAGCCACGCTAGCTTGGAGCAGTTCTTC. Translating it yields CASSHASLEQFF.

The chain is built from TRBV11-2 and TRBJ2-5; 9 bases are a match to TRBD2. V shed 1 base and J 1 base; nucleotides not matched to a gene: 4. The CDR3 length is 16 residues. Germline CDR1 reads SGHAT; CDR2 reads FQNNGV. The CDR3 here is CASSLVAGGPQETQYF. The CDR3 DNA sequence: TGTGCCAGCAGCTTAGTTGCGGGGGGGCCCCAAGAGACCCAGTACTTC.

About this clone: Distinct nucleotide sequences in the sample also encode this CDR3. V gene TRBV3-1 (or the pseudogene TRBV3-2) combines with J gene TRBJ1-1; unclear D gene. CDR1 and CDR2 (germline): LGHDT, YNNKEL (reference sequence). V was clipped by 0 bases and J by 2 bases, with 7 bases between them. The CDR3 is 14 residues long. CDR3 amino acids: CASSQDLRNTEAFF. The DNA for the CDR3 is TGTGCCAGCAGCCAAGATCTGCGTAACACTGAAGCTTTCTTT.